The text below deals with one T cell receptor beta chain. These data originate in a study of shared clonotypes between healthy human individuals. As for the study in general: Each donor had three CD4 naive, three CD4 memory, two CD8 naive and one CD8 memory plate.

The V segment lost 2 bases and the J segment 3 bases; nucleotides outside the gene matches: 7. In germline, CDR1 is SGHVS, CDR2 FQNEAQ. The CDR3 extends over 16 amino acids. All donors qualified as healthy HIV-negative adults and had experienced no recent acute infections or vaccinations. Genomic DNA per cell subset filled all wells of several immunoSEQ plates. Assay used: immunoSEQ multiplex PCR; TCRdb lists only in-frame clones, some missing. This sample has approximately 2.5 million clones, with more than 85% found just once. Sequencing used naive CD4+ T cells from PBMCs. Noted subset: CD45RA+ positively selected. This clonotype originated in a man between 18 and 29 years old in good health. Some clones in this sample may be carry-over from other donors' samples. The chain recombines TRBV7-8 with TRBJ2-3; TRBD2 matches 8 bases. CDR3 protein: CASSLMSSGSTDTQYF. The CDR3 bases are TGTGCCAGCAGCTTAATGTCGAGCGGGAGTACAGATACGCAGTATTTT.